The 24 T cell receptor beta chains given below trace back to one sample, sequenced in a study of early T cells in non-severe SARS-CoV-2 infection. TCRdb reprocessed the 5' RACE reads with MiXCR, giving one entry per CDR3 protein. This sample yields roughly 63,000 distinct CDR3 sequences, of which about an eighth are seen a single time; about 4.4% belongs to the top ten. The sequenced sample consisted of whole blood. Receptors originate from an adult who was a healthcare worker with PCR-confirmed SARS-CoV-2 infection or an uninfected control (not recorded which).

This clonotype has at least ten counts. This sequence joins TRBV12-5 and TRBJ2-7; unclear D gene. The CDR3 runs to 12 residues. V gave up 5 bases and J gave up 5 bases, with 10 bases separating them. The germline CDR1 and CDR2 sequences are LGHNT and FRNRAP. The CDR3 sequence is CASGRGFDEQYF. The CDR3 DNA reads as TGTGCTAGTGGTAGAGGCTTCGACGAGCAGTACTTC.

This clonotype was detected ten times or more. The rearrangement uses TRBV7-9 and TRBJ2-1; 7 positions match TRBD1. This CDR3 region has 15 residues. Germline CDR1 is SEHNR and CDR2 is FQNEAQ (reference sequence). J gave up 3 bases and V 4 bases, and 6 bases lay outside the gene matches. The CDR3 spells CASSSDRALYNEQFF. CDR3 in DNA: TGTGCCAGCAGCTCTGACAGGGCCCTCTACAATGAGCAGTTCTTC.

The genes are TRBV5-5 and TRBJ1-5, with unresolved D. This CDR3 region has 17 residues. Trimming removed 0 bases at V and 2 bases at J, with 15 bases between. Germline-derived CDR1 and CDR2 are SGHKS and YYEKEE (reference sequence). The CDR3 DNA reads TGTGCCAGCAGCTTGGTCCCGCAGGCCCGGGGCAATCAGCCCCAGCATTTT. Translated: CASSLVPQARGNQPQHF.

The chain links TRBV6-5 to TRBJ2-7, with a weak D call TRBD1 (5 bases). This CDR3 has 14 residues. The V end lost 4 bases, the J end lost 3 bases, and 13 bases lay between the germline ends. Germline lookup yields CDR1 MNHEY and CDR2 SVGAGI. The CDR3 region has the DNA TGTGCCAGCAGTTCCCGGCAGGGTGGCTACGAGCAGTACTTC. Translated, it gives CASSSRQGGYEQYF.

This clonotype came up many times. CDR3 protein: CASSPRGGENTEAFF. DNA for the CDR3: TGTGCCAGCAGCCCCCGGGGAGGAGAGAACACTGAAGCTTTCTTT. This chain connects TRBV7-6 to TRBJ1-1, with D hard to call. V was trimmed by 5 bases and J by 1 base, leaving 14 bases between them. The CDR3 is 15 residues long. CDR1 is SGHVS, CDR2 FNYEAQ, per germline.

In this sample, this clonotype turned up many times. The chain uses TRBV29-1 and TRBJ2-7, with D possibly being TRBD1 or TRBD2 (5 bases each). Trimming left V 1 base short and J 3 bases short, with 16 bases between. CDR1 SQVTM and CDR2 ANQGSEA come from the germline V gene. This CDR3 is built from 15 residues. For the CDR3, the DNA is TGCAGCGTTGAAGGCGGGCAGGGCTTGGACTACGAGCAGTACTTC. Amino acid sequence: CSVEGGQGLDYEQYF.

Comments on this clonotype: A much larger clonotype is one base distant, so this may be a read error. The chain uses TRBV7-3 and TRBJ2-2; D might be TRBD2 (5 bases). The CDR3 covers 14 residues. Per germline, CDR1 SGHTA and CDR2 FQGTGA. DNA of the CDR3: TGTACCAGCAGCTTAACGAGGGCCACCGGGGAGCTGTTTTTT. Its protein product is CTSSLTRATGELFF.

CDR3 sequence reads: CASSLIGVNEQYF. The CDR3 DNA sequence: TGTGCCAGCAGTCTAATCGGCGTAAACGAGCAGTACTTC. The rearrangement uses TRBV6-2 or TRBV6-3 and TRBJ2-7; D is ambiguous. The CDR3 runs 13 residues. Germline CDR1 is MNHEY and CDR2 is SVGEGT. Trimming cost V 5 bases and J 5 bases, with 13 bases left between them.

The rearrangement links TRBV6-2 or TRBV6-3 to TRBJ1-6, with no clear D. From germline, CDR1 is MNHEY and CDR2 SVGEGT. The CDR3 length is 16 residues. V was pared by 4 bases and J by 7 bases, with 17 bases between. CDR3 in DNA: TGTGCCAGCAGTTTGGGGAAGACACCTACGAATTCACCCCTCCACTTT. This sequence encodes CASSLGKTPTNSPLHF.

The table lists this clonotype with many counts. V gene TRBV6-1 combines with J gene TRBJ2-1, with D possibly called TRBD1 or TRBD2 (5 bases each). The germline V gene has CDR1 MNHNS and CDR2 SASEGT. The CDR3 has 15 amino acids. Trimming pared 6 bases from V and 0 bases from J, leaving 12 bases between. The CDR3 reads CASRSGRVSYNEQFF. The CDR3 nucleotides read TGTGCCAGCAGATCGGGGCGAGTCTCCTACAATGAGCAGTTCTTC.

Turning to this clonotype: A single base separates this from a much larger clone, so it may be a read error. The chain recombines TRBV12-3 or TRBV12-4 with TRBJ2-7, with D possibly being TRBD2 (6 bases). The CDR3 consists of 14 residues. The CDR3 reads CARSLAGHSYEQYF. DNA of the CDR3: TGTGCCAGAAGTTTGGCGGGGCATTCCTACGAGCAGTACTTC.

This clonotype was detected only a few times. V and J are TRBV20-1 and TRBJ1-3, with D uncertain. The CDR3 covers 16 residues. With 3 bases removed from V and 4 bases from J, the gap between germline ends came to 19 bases. CDR1 is DFQATT and CDR2 is SNEGSKA in the germline V gene (reference sequence). CDR3 loop: CSARADVRQVGNTIYF. The CDR3 nucleotides read TGCAGTGCTAGGGCCGATGTGAGGCAGGTGGGAAACACCATATATTTT.

V and J are TRBV24-1 and TRBJ2-1; TRBD2 might be the D (6 bases). Germline CDR1 KGHDR, CDR2 SFDVKD. This CDR3 comprises 14 residues. Deletions cut 9 bases from V and 6 bases from J, with 17 bases between. Here the CDR3 reads CATSLGGDGNEQFF. CDR3 bases: TGTGCCACCTCTTTGGGGGGAGATGGCAATGAGCAGTTCTTC.

This clonotype was picked up many times. The rearrangement uses TRBV7-3 and TRBJ2-2; D perhaps matches TRBD1 (5 bases). The CDR3 runs to 16 residues. The ends were cut back, 5 bases at V and 5 bases at J, with 18 bases in the middle. Germline V gene lookup returns CDR1 SGHTA and CDR2 FQGTGA. Written as DNA, the CDR3 is TGTGCCAGCAGCCCCACCCCCAGGGTGGGGACCGGGGAGCTGTTTTTT. Its translation is CASSPTPRVGTGELFF. The full variable domain, its missing parts supplied by reference TRBV7-3 and TRBJ2-2, is GAGVSQTPSNKVTEKGKYVELRCDPISGHTALYWYRQSLGQGPEFLIYFQGTGAADDSGLPNDRFFAVRPEGSVSTLKIQRTERGDSAVYLCASSPTPRVGTGELFFGEGSRLTVL.

This clonotype appeared many times. This chain connects TRBV12-3 or TRBV12-4 to TRBJ1-5, with D unresolved. The CDR3 sequence is 13 residues long. V was pared by 7 bases and J by 1 base, with 8 bases between. CDR3 loop: CASKGDSNQPQHF. In nucleotides, the CDR3 is TGTGCCAGCAAAGGAGACAGCAATCAGCCCCAGCATTTT.

There are a few counts of this clonotype. The genes are TRBV6-2 or TRBV6-3 and TRBJ2-2; a weak D match, TRBD1 (7 bases). From germline, CDR1 is MNHEY and CDR2 SVGEGT. Trimming pared 8 bases from V and 5 bases from J, leaving 15 bases between. The CDR3 length is 14 residues. CDR3 sequence: CASGRQGLTGELFF. The CDR3 DNA sequence: TGTGCCAGCGGCCGACAGGGACTGACCGGGGAGCTGTTTTTT.

This sequence joins TRBV4-1 and TRBJ2-7; D not certain. CDR1 is MGHRA and CDR2 is YSYEKL in the germline V gene. The germline V and J ends were trimmed by 0 bases and 6 bases, with 3 bases remaining between them. There are 11 residues in the CDR3. The CDR3 spells CASSQESEQYF. For the CDR3, the DNA is TGCGCCAGCAGCCAAGAGAGCGAGCAGTACTTC.

There are many counts of this clonotype. For the CDR3, the DNA is TGTACCAGCAGCCTTGGTAGCGGGTACCCCACAGATACGCAGTATTTT. The encoded protein is CTSSLGSGYPTDTQYF. The rearrangement uses TRBV7-2 and TRBJ2-3; TRBD2 matches at 7 bases. There are 16 residues in the CDR3. Germline V gene lookup returns CDR1 SGHTA and CDR2 FQGNSA. V lost 5 bases, J lost 2 bases, and 10 bases stayed unmatched. Based on the CDR3 plus reference TRBV7-2 and TRBJ2-3, the full variable domain is GAGVSQSPSNKVTEKGKDVELRCDPISGHTALYWYRQSLGQGLEFLIYFQGNSAPDKSGLPSDRFSAERTGGSVSTLTIQRTQQEDSAVYLCTSSLGSGYPTDTQYFGPGTRLTVL.

This clonotype has at least ten counts. The V call is TRBV3-1, the J call TRBJ2-7, with TRBD1 matching 8 bases. The CDR3 contains 15 residues. The ends lost 3 bases at V and 2 bases at J; junction bases unmatched: 6. CDR1 is LGHDT and CDR2 is YNNKEL in the germline V gene (reference sequence). CDR3 in amino acids: CASSQDRAGAYEQYF. In DNA, the CDR3 is TGTGCCAGCAGCCAGGACAGGGCTGGAGCCTACGAGCAGTACTTC.

This clonotype was observed a handful of times. V gene TRBV12-3 or TRBV12-4 combines with J gene TRBJ2-5; D is possibly TRBD1 or TRBD2 (6 bases each). The CDR3 has 15 amino acids. V lost 6 bases to trimming and J lost 2 bases, with 16 bases between them. The CDR3 nucleotides read TGTGCCAGCAGCCCCTCCCGAGGGGGGCAAGAGACCCAGTACTTC. It encodes CASSPSRGGQETQYF.

V gene TRBV6-1 combines with J gene TRBJ2-7, with D uncertain. This CDR3 region has 11 residues. Trimming took 8 bases from V and 3 from J, leaving 8 bases between them. The germline V gene encodes CDR1 MNHNS and CDR2 SASEGT. CDR3 loop: CASVLYYEQYF. CDR3 sequence (DNA): TGTGCCAGCGTCCTCTACTACGAGCAGTACTTC.

This clonotype was observed many times. In DNA form, the CDR3 reads TGTGCCAGCAGTTTCGGGGAGGGTAATTCACCCCTCCACTTT. Its translation: CASSFGEGNSPLHF. The chain uses TRBV12-3 or TRBV12-4 and TRBJ1-6; D uncertain. V was shortened by 3 bases and J by 6 bases, with 9 bases between the two germline ends. The CDR3 is made up of 14 amino acids.

This clonotype was detected ten times or more. The chain employs TRBV12-3 or TRBV12-4 and TRBJ1-3, with D maybe TRBD1 (6 bases). V was pared by 7 bases and J by 10 bases, with 14 bases between. The CDR3 covers 12 residues. The CDR3 region has the DNA TGTGCCAGCACCGGGGAGGGGGTGACCATATATTTT. It translates to CASTGEGVTIYF.

This clonotype showed up just a few times. The chain recombines TRBV12-3 or TRBV12-4 with TRBJ1-2; 7 bases map to TRBD1. The CDR3 has 13 residues. J gave up 7 bases and V 6 bases, and 8 bases lay outside the gene matches. This chain's CDR3 is CASRVTGKGGYTF. The CDR3 DNA is TGTGCCAGCAGGGTGACAGGGAAGGGTGGCTACACCTTC.